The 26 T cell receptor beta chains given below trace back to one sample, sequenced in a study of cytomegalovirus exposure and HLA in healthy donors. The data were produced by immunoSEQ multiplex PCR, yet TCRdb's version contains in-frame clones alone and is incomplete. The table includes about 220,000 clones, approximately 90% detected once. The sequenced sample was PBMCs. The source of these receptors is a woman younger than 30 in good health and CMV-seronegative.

The CDR3 DNA follows: TGTGCCAGCAGTTCTCCGGGACAGTTGGCCCCAGAGACCCAGTACTTC. This encodes CASSSPGQLAPETQYF. The chain links TRBV28 to TRBJ2-5, with 7 bases that match TRBD1. Germline values: CDR1 MDHEN, CDR2 SYDVKM. Trimming at V came to 4 bases and at J to 4 bases, leaving 12 bases not matched to a gene. The CDR3 is made up of 16 amino acids.

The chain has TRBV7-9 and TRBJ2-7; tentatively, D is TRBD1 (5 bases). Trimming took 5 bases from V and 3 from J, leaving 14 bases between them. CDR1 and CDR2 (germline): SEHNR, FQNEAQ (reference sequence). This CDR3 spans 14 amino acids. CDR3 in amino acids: CASSPPHRFYEQYF. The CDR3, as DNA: TGTGCCAGCAGCCCCCCGCACAGGTTCTACGAGCAGTACTTC.

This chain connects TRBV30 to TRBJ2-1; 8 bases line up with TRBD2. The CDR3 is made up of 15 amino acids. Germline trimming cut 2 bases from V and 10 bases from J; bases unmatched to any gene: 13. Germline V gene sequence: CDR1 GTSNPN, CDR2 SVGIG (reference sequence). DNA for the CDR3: TGTGCCTGGAGTCTAAGCGGGAGACTTGGAGACGAGCAGTTCTTC. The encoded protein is CAWSLSGRLGDEQFF.

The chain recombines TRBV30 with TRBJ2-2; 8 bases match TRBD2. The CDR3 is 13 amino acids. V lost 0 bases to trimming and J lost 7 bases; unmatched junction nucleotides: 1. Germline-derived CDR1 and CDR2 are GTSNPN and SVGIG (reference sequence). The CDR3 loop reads CAWSVSGIGELFF. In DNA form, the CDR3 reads TGTGCCTGGAGTGTTAGCGGGATCGGGGAGCTGTTTTTT.

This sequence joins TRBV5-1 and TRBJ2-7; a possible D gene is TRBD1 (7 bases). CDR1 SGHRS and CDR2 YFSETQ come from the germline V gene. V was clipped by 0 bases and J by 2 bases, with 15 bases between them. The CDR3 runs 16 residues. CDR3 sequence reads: CASSLARGRGPYEQYF. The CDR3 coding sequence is TGCGCCAGCAGCTTGGCTAGGGGGCGGGGACCCTACGAGCAGTACTTC. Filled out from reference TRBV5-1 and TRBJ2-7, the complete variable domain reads KAGVTQTPRYLIKTRGQQVTLSCSPISGHRSVSWYQQTPGQGLQFLFEYFSETQRNKGNFPGRFSGRQFSNSRSEMNVSTLELGDSALYLCASSLARGRGPYEQYFGPGTRLTVT.

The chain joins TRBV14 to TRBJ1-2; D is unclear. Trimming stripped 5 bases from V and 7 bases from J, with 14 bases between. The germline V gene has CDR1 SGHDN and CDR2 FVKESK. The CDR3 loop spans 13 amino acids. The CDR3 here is CASSVGLGSGYTF. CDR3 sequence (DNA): TGTGCCAGCAGCGTCGGGCTGGGGAGTGGCTACACCTTC.

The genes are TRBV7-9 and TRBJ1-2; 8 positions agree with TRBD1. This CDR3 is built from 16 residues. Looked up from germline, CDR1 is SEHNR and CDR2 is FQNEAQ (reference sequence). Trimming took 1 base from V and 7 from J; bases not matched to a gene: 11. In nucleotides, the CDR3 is TGTGCCAGCAGCTTAGATCGGACAGGGTCCTGGGGTGGCTACACCTTC. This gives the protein CASSLDRTGSWGGYTF.

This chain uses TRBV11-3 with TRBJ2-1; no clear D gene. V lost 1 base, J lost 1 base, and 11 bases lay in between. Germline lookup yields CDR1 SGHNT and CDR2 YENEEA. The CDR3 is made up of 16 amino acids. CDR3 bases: TGTGCCAGCAGCTTAGGGATGGTCGGGTCCTACAATGAGCAGTTCTTC. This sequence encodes CASSLGMVGSYNEQFF.

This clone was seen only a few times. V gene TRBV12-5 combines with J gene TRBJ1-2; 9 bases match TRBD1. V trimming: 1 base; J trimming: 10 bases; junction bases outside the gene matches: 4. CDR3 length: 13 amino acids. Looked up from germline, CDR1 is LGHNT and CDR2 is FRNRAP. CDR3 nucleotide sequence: TGTGCTAGTGGTTTGGGGGACAGGGCAGACTACACCTTC. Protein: CASGLGDRADYTF.

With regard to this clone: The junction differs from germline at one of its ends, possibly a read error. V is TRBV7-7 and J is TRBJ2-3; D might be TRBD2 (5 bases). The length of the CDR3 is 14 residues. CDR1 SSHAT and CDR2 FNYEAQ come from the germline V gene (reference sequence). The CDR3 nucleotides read TGTGCTAGCAGCTTAGTGGAGGACACAGATACGCAGTATTTT. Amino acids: CASSLVEDTDTQYF.

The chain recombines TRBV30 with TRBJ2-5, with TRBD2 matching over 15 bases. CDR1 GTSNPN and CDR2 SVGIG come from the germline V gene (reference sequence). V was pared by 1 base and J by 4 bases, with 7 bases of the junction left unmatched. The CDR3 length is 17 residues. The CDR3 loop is CAWSAGLAGGGRETQYF. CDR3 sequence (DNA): TGTGCCTGGAGTGCGGGACTAGCGGGAGGAGGAAGAGAGACCCAGTACTTC.

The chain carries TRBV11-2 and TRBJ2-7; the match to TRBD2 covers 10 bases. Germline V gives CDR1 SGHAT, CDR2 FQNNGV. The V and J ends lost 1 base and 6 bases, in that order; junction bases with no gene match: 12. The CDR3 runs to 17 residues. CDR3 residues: CASSLGISASGRVEQYF. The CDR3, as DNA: TGTGCCAGCAGCTTAGGGATCTCGGCTAGCGGGAGAGTCGAGCAGTACTTC.

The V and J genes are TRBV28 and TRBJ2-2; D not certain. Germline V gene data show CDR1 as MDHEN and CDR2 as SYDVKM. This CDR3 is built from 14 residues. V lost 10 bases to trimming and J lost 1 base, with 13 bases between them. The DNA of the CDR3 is TGTGCCACTACGAGGCTCAGGAACACCGGGGAGCTGTTTTTT. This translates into CATTRLRNTGELFF.

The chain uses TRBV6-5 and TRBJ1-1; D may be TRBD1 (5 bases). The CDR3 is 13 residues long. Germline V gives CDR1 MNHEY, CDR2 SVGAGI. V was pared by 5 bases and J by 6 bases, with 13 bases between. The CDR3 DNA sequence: TGTGCCAGCAGTGATCAGGGTCAATCTGAAGCTTTCTTT. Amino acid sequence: CASSDQGQSEAFF.

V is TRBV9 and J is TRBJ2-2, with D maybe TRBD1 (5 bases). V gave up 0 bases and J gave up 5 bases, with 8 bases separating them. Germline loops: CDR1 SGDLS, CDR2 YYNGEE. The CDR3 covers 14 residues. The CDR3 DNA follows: TGTGCCAGCAGCGTAGTGCAGGGTACCGGGGAGCTGTTTTTT. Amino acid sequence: CASSVVQGTGELFF.

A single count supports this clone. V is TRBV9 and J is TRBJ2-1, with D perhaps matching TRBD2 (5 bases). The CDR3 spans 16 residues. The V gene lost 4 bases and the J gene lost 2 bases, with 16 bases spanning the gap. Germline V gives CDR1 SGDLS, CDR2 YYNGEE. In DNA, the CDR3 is TGTGCCAGCAGCCCGTCATTGGCGGGTGCCTACAATGAGCAGTTCTTC. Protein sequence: CASSPSLAGAYNEQFF.

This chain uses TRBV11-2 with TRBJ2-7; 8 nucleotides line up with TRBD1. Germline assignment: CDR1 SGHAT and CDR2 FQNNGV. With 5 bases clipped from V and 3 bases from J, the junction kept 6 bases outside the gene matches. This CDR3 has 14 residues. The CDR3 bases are TGTGCCAGCAGCGGAAGACAGGGGATCTACGAGCAGTACTTC. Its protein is CASSGRQGIYEQYF.

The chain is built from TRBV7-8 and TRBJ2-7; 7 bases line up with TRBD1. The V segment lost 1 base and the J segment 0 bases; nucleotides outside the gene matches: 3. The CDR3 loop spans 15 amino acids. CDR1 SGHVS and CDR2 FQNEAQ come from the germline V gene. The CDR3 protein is CASSLGQGVSYEQYF. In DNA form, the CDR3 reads TGTGCCAGCAGCTTAGGGCAGGGGGTCTCCTACGAGCAGTACTTC.

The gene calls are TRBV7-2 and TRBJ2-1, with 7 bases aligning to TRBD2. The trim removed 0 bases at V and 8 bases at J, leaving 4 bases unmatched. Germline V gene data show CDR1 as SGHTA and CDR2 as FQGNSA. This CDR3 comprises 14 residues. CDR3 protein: CASSLAGGPHEQFF. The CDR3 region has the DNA TGTGCCAGCAGCTTAGCGGGAGGGCCCCATGAGCAGTTCTTC.

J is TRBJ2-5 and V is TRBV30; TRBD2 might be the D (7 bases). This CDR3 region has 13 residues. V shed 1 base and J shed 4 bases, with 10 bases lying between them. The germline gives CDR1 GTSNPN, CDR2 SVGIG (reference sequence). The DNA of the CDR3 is TGTGCCTGGAGTGCGGGGGGCCGAGAGACCCAGTACTTC. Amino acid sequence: CAWSAGGRETQYF.

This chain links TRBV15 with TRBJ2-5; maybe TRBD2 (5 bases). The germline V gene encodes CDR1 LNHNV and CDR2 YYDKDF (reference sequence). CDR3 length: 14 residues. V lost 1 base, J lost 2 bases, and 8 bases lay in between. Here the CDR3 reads CATSRARTQETQYF. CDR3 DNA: TGTGCCACCAGCAGAGCGCGGACTCAAGAGACCCAGTACTTC.

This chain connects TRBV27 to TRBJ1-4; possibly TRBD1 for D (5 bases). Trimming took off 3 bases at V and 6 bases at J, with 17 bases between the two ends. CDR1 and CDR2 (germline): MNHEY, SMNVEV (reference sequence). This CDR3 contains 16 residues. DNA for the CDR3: TGTGCCAGCAGTTTGTTTCGGTTGTCGGGGGATGAAAAACTGTTTTTT. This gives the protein CASSLFRLSGDEKLFF.

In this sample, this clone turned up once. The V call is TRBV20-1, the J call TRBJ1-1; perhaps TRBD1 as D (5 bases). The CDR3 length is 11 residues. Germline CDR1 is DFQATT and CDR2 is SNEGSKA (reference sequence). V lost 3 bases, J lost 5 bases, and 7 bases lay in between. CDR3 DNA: TGCAGTGCTAGCAAGGGGACTGAAGCTTTCTTT. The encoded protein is CSASKGTEAFF.

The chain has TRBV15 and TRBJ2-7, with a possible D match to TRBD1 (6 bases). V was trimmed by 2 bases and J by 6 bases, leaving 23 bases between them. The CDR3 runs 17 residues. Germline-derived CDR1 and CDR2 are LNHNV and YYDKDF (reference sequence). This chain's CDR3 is CATSRKGNRVPSAEQYF. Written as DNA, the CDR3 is TGTGCCACCAGCAGAAAGGGGAACAGGGTCCCCTCGGCCGAGCAGTACTTC.

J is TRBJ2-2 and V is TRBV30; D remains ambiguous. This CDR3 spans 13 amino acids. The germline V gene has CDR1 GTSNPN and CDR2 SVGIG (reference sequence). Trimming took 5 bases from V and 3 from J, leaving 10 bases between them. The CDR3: CAWSVTDTGELFF. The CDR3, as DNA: TGTGCCTGGTCTGTAACGGACACCGGGGAGCTGTTTTTT.

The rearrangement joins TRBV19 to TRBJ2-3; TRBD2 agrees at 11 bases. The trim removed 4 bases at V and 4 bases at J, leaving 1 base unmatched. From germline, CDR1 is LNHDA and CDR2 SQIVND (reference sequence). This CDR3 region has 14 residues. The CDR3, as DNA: TGTGCCAGTAGTAGACTAGCGGGATCAGATACGCAGTATTTT. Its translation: CASSRLAGSDTQYF.